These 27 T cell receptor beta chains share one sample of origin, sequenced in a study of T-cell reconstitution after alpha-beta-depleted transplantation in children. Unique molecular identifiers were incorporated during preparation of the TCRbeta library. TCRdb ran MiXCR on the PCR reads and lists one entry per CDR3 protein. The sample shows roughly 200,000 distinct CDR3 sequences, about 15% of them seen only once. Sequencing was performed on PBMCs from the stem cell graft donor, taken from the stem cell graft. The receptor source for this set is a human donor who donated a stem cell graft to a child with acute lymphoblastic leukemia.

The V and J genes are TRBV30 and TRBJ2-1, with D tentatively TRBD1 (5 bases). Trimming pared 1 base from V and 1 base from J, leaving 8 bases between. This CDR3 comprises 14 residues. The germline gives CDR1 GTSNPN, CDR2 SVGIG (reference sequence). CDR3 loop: CAWSGGVSYNEQFF. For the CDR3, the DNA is TGTGCCTGGAGTGGGGGCGTTTCCTACAATGAGCAGTTCTTC.

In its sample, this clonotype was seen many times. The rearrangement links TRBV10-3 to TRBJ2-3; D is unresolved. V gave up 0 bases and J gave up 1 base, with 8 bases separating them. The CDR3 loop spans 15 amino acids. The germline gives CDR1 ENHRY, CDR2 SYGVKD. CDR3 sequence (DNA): TGTGCCATCAGTGAGTCGTCACGAGGCACAGATACGCAGTATTTT. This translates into CAISESSRGTDTQYF.

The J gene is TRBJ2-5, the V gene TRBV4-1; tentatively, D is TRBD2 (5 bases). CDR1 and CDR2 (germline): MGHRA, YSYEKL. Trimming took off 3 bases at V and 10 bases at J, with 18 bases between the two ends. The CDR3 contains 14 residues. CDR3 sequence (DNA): TGCGCCAGCAGCCAGACGGACTTGCTTTGGGGCCAGTACTTC. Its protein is CASSQTDLLWGQYF.

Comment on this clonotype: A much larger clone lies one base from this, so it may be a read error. The CDR3 DNA reads as TGCGCCAGCAGCTTGGCCCCAGCGGGAGGCGGAGATGCGCAGTATTTT. Its translation: CASSLAPAGGGDAQYF. The J gene is TRBJ2-3, the V gene TRBV5-1; the match to TRBD2 covers 9 bases. The V gene's germline CDR1 is SGHRS and CDR2 YFSETQ. The CDR3 consists of 16 residues.

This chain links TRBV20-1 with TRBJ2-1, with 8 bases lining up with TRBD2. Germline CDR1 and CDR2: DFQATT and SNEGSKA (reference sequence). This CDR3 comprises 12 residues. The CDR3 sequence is CGVAGHYNEQFF. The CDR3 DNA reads TGCGGTGTAGCGGGGCACTACAATGAGCAGTTCTTC.

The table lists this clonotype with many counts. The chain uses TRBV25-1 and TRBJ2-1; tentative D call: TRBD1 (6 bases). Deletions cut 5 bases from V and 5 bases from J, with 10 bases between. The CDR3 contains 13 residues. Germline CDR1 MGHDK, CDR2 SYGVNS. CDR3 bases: TGTGCCAGCAGTCAGGACAGTAACAATGAGCAGTTCTTC. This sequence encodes CASSQDSNNEQFF.

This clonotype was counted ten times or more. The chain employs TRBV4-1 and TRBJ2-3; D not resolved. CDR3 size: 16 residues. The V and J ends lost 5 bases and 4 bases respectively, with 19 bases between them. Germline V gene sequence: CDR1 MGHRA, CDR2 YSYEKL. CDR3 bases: TGCGCCAGCAGCGAACTCAACCTAGTGCGGTCAGATACGCAGTATTTT. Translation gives CASSELNLVRSDTQYF.

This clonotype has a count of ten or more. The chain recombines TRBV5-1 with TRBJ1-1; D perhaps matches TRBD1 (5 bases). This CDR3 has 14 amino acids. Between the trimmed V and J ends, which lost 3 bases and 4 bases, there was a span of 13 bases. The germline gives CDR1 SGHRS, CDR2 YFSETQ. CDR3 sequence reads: CASSWSRGVTEAFF. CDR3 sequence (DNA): TGCGCCAGCAGCTGGTCTAGGGGAGTCACTGAAGCTTTCTTT.

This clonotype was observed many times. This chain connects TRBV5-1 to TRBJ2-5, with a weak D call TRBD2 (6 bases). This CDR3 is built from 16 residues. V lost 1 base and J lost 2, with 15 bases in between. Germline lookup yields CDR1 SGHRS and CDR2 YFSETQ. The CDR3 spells CASSLFLAMNQETQYF. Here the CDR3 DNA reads TGCGCCAGCAGCTTGTTCCTAGCGATGAATCAAGAGACCCAGTACTTC.

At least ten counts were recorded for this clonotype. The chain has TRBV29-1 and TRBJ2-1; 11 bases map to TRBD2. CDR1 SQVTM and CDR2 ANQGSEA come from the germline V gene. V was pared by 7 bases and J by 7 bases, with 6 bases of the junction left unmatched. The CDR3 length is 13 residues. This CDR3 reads CSAGLAGTNEQFF. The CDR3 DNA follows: TGCAGCGCCGGACTAGCGGGCACGAATGAGCAGTTCTTC.

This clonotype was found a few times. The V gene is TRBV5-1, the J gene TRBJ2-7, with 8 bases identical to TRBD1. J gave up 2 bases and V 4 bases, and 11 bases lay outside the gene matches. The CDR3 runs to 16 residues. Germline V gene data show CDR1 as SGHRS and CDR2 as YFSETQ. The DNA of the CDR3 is TGCGCCAGCAGCAACCTACAGGGGGAAAGAACCTACGAGCAGTACTTC. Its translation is CASSNLQGERTYEQYF.

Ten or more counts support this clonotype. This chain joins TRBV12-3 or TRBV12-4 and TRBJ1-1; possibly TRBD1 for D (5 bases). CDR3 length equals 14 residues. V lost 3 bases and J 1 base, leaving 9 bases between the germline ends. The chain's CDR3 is CASSFAGQNTEAFF. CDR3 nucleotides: TGTGCCAGCAGTTTTGCCGGACAGAACACTGAAGCTTTCTTT.

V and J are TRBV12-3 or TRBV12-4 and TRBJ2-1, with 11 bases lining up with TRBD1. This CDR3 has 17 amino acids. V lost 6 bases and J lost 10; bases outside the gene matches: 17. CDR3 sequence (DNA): TGTGCCAGCAGCCTCGCATCGGGGACAGGGGGTTCACGGGAGCAGTTCTTC. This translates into CASSLASGTGGSREQFF.

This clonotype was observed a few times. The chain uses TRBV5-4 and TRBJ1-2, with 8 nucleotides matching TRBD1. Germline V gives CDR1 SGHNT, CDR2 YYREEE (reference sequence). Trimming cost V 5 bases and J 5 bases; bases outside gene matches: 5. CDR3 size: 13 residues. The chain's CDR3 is CASRFTGGYGYTF. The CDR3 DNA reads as TGTGCCAGCAGGTTTACAGGGGGGTATGGCTACACCTTC. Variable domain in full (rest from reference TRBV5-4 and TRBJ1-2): ETGVTQSPTHLIKTRGQQVTLRCSSQSGHNTVSWYQQALGQGPQFIFQYYREEENGRGNFPPRFSGLQFPNYSSELNVNALELDDSALYLCASRFTGGYGYTFGSGTRLTVV.

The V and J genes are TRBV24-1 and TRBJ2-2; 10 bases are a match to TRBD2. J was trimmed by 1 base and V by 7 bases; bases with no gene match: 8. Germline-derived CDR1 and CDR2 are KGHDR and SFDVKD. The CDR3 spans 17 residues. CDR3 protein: CATSPALAGENTGELFF. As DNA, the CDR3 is TGTGCCACCAGCCCTGCCCTAGCGGGAGAGAACACCGGGGAGCTGTTTTTT.

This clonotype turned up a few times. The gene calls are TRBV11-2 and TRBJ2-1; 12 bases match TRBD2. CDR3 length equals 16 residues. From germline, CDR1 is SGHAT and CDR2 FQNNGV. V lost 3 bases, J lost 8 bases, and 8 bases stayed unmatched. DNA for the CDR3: TGTGCCAGCAGCTTTGGCCTAGCGGGAGGGCTTGATGAGCAGTTCTTC. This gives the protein CASSFGLAGGLDEQFF.

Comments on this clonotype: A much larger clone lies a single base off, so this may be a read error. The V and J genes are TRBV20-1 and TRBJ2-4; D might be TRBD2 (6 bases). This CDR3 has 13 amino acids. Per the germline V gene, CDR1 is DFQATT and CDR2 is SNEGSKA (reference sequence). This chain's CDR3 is CSARPGAKNSQYF. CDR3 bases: TGCAGTGCTAGACCGGGAGCCAAAAACAGTCAGTACTTC.

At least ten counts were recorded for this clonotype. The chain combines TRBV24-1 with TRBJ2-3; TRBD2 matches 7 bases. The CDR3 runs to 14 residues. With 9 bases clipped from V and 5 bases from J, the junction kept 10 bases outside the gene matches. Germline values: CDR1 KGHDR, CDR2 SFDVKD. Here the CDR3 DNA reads TGTGCCACCCGAGCGGGGTTTCCAGGAGATACGCAGTATTTT. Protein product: CATRAGFPGDTQYF.

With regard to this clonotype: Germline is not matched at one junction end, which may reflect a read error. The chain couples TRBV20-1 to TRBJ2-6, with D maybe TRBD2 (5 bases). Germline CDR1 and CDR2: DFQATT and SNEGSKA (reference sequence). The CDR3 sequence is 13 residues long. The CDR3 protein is CSTRRDGANVLTF. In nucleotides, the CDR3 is TGCAGTACTAGGAGAGATGGGGCCAACGTCCTGACTTTC.

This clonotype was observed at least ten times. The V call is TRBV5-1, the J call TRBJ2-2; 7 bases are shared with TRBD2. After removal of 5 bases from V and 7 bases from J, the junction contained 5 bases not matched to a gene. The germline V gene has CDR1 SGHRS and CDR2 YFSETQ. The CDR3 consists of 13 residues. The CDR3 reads CASRTAGVGELFF. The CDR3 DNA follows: TGCGCCAGCAGGACGGCGGGAGTCGGGGAGCTGTTTTTT.

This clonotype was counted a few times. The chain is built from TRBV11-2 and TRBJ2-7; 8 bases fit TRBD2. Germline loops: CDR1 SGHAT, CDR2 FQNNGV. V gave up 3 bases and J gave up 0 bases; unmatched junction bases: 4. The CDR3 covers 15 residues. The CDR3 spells CASSFGRGDSYEQYF. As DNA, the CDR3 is TGTGCCAGCAGCTTTGGGCGGGGGGACTCCTACGAGCAGTACTTC.

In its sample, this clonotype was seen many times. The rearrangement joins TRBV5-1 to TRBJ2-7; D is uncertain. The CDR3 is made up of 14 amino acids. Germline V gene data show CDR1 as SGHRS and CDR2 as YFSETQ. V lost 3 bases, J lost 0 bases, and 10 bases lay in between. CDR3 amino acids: CASSSISGSYEQYF. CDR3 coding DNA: TGCGCCAGCAGCTCTATTTCTGGCTCCTACGAGCAGTACTTC.

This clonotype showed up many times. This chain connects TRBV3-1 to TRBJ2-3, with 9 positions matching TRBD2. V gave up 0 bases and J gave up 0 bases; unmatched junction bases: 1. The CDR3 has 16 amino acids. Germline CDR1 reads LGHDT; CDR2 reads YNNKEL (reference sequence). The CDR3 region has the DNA TGTGCCAGCAGCCAAGATGGGACTAGCAGCACAGATACGCAGTATTTT. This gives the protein CASSQDGTSSTDTQYF.

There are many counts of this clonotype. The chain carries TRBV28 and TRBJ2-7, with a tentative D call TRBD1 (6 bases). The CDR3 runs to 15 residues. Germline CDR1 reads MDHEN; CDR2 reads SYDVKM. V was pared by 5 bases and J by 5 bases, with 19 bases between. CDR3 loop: CASSPIGGAFHEQYF. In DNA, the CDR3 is TGTGCCAGCAGTCCGATTGGGGGCGCATTCCACGAGCAGTACTTC.

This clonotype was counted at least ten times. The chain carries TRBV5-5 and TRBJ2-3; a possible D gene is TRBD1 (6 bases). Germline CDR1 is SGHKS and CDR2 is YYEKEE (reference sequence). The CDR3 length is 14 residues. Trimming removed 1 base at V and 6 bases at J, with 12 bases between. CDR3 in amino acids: CASSLLQGRDTQYF. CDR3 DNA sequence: TGTGCCAGCAGCTTGCTCCAGGGGCGGGATACGCAGTATTTT.

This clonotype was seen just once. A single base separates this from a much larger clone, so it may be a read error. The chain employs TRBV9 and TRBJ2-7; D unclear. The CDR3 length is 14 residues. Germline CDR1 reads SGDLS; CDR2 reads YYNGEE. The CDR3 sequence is CASSVAGLSYDQYF. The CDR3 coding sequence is TGTGCCAGCAGCGTAGCAGGTTTGTCCTACGACCAGTACTTC.

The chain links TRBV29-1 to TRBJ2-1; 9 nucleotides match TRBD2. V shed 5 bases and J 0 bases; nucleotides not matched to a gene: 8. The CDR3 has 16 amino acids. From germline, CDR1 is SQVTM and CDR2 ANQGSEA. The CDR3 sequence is CSVLLAGFYSYNEQFF. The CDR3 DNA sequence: TGCAGCGTTCTCCTAGCGGGATTCTACTCCTACAATGAGCAGTTCTTC.